The text below deals with one T cell receptor beta chain. What it binds is not known. This CDR3 comprises 14 residues. Germline CDR1 is MNHNS and CDR2 is SASEGT. Trimming took 8 bases from V and 7 from J, leaving 20 bases between them. Patients were ruled out by autoimmune disease history or systemic immunosuppression. Sampling of blood occurred at baseline, cycle 4 day 1, and cycle 7 day 1. Repertoires were generated with immunoSEQ multiplex PCR, while TCRdb's copy carries only in-frame clones and drops some. The sample includes around 26,000 clones, approximately 90% seen only once; the top ten take 19%. These data come from a study of OX40 agonist ivuxolimab in advanced cancers. Overall study: At about 81% male, the cohort had a mean age of about 60 years, ranging from about 20 to 79.

Study conclusions and caveats: At 0.1 to 3.0 mg/kg, clonal expansion of CD4+ and CD8+ blood T cells had occurred by week 6.

This chain links TRBV6-1 with TRBJ1-1; a possible D gene is TRBD1 (6 bases). The specimen comprised CD4+ or CD8+ T cells sorted from blood, sampled in a trial of the OX40 agonist ivuxolimab. The receptor was isolated from an adult with an advanced solid tumor such as melanoma, head and neck, liver or kidney cancer. The CDR3 sequence: CASPAAGGHDEAFF. The CDR3 DNA follows: TGTGCCAGCCCGGCGGCTGGGGGGCACGATGAAGCTTTCTTT.